The sequence of this T cell receptor beta chain was determined in a study of blood T cell repertoires in COVID-19. TCRdb keeps only in-frame clones here, not all; method: immunoSEQ multiplex PCR. The sample holds under 300,000 clones, around nine tenths seen once. Germline values: CDR1 SGHNT, CDR2 YYREEE (reference sequence). The CDR3 loop spans 17 amino acids. The V segment lost 0 bases and the J segment 4 bases; nucleotides outside the gene matches: 7. The chain uses TRBV5-4 and TRBJ2-2; 9 bases fit TRBD2. The receptor's source is a man aged 35-49 years who had recovered from COVID-19. Sequencing was carried out using PBMCs or T cells enriched from blood (not recorded which). The CDR3: CASSLVLAGAGTGELFF. CDR3 in DNA: TGTGCCAGCAGCTTGGTTTTAGCGGGAGCGGGCACCGGGGAGCTGTTTTTT.